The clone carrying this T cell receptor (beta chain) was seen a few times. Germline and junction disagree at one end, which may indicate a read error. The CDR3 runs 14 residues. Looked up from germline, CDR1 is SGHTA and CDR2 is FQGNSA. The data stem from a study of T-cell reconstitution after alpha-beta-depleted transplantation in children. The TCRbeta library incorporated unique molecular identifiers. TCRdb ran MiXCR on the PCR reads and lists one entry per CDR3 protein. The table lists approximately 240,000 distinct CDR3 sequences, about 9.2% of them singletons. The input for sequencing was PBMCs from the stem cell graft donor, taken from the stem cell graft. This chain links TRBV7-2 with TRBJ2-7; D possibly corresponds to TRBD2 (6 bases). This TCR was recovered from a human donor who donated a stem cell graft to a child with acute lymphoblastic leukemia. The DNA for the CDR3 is TGTGCCAGCAGCTTAGTTGGGCAGGACGGGAGCCAGGACTTC. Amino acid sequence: CASSLVGQDGSQDF.